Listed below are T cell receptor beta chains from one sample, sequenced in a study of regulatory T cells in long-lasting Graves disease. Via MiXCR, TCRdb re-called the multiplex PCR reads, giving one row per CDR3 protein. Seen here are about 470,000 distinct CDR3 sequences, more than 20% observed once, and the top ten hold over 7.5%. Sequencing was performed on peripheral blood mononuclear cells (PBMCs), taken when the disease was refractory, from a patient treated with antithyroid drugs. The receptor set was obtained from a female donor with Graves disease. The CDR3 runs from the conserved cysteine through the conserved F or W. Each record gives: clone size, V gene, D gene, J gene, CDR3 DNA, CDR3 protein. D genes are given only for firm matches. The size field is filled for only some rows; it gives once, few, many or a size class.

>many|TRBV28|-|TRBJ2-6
TGTGCCAGCTTACCCTGGGATTCTGGGGCCAACGTCCTGACTTTC
CASLPWDSGANVLTF
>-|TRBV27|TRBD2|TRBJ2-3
TGTGCCAGCGGCGGGCTAGCGGTCCACCGAAACACAGATACGCAGTATTTT
CASGGLAVHRNTDTQYF
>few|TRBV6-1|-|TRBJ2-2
TGTGCCAGCGGAAACGCGAACACCGGGGAGCTGTTTTTT
CASGNANTGELFF
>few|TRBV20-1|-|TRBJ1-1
TGCAGTGCTAGAGATCCAACGGGCGTGGAGGAAGCTTTCTTT
CSARDPTGVEEAFF
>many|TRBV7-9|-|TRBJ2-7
TGTGCCAGCAGCTTAGGTCCCCGGTTCCAGGGGGAGCAGTACTTC
CASSLGPRFQGEQYF
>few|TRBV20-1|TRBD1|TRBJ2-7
TGCAGTGCTTTCGTTATCAGGACAGGGCCCTACGAGCAGTACTTC
CSAFVIRTGPYEQYF
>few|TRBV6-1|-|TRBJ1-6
TGTGCCTCCTCTTCCACAGGGTGGAATTCACCCCTCCACTTT
CASSSTGWNSPLHF
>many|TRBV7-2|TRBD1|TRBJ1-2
TGTGCCAGTGGGACAGTTGGCTACACCTTC
CASGTVGYTF
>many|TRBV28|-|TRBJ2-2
TGTGCCAGCAGACCCTGGACGCGCGGGGAGCTGTTTTTT
CASRPWTRGELFF
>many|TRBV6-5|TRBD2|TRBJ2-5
TGTGCCAGCAGTTCCCCCACGACTAGCGGGAAAGAGACCCAGTACTTC
CASSSPTTSGKETQYF
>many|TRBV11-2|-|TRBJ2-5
TGTGCCAGCAGCGCTCGTACAGGTCAAGAGACCCAGTACTTC
CASSARTGQETQYF
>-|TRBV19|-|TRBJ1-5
TGTGCCAGTAGTATAATGGCAGGGGATCAGCCCCAGCATTTT
CASSIMAGDQPQHF
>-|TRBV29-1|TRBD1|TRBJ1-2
TGCAGCTTCTCAGGGGGCCCGTATGGCTACACCTTC
CSFSGGPYGYTF